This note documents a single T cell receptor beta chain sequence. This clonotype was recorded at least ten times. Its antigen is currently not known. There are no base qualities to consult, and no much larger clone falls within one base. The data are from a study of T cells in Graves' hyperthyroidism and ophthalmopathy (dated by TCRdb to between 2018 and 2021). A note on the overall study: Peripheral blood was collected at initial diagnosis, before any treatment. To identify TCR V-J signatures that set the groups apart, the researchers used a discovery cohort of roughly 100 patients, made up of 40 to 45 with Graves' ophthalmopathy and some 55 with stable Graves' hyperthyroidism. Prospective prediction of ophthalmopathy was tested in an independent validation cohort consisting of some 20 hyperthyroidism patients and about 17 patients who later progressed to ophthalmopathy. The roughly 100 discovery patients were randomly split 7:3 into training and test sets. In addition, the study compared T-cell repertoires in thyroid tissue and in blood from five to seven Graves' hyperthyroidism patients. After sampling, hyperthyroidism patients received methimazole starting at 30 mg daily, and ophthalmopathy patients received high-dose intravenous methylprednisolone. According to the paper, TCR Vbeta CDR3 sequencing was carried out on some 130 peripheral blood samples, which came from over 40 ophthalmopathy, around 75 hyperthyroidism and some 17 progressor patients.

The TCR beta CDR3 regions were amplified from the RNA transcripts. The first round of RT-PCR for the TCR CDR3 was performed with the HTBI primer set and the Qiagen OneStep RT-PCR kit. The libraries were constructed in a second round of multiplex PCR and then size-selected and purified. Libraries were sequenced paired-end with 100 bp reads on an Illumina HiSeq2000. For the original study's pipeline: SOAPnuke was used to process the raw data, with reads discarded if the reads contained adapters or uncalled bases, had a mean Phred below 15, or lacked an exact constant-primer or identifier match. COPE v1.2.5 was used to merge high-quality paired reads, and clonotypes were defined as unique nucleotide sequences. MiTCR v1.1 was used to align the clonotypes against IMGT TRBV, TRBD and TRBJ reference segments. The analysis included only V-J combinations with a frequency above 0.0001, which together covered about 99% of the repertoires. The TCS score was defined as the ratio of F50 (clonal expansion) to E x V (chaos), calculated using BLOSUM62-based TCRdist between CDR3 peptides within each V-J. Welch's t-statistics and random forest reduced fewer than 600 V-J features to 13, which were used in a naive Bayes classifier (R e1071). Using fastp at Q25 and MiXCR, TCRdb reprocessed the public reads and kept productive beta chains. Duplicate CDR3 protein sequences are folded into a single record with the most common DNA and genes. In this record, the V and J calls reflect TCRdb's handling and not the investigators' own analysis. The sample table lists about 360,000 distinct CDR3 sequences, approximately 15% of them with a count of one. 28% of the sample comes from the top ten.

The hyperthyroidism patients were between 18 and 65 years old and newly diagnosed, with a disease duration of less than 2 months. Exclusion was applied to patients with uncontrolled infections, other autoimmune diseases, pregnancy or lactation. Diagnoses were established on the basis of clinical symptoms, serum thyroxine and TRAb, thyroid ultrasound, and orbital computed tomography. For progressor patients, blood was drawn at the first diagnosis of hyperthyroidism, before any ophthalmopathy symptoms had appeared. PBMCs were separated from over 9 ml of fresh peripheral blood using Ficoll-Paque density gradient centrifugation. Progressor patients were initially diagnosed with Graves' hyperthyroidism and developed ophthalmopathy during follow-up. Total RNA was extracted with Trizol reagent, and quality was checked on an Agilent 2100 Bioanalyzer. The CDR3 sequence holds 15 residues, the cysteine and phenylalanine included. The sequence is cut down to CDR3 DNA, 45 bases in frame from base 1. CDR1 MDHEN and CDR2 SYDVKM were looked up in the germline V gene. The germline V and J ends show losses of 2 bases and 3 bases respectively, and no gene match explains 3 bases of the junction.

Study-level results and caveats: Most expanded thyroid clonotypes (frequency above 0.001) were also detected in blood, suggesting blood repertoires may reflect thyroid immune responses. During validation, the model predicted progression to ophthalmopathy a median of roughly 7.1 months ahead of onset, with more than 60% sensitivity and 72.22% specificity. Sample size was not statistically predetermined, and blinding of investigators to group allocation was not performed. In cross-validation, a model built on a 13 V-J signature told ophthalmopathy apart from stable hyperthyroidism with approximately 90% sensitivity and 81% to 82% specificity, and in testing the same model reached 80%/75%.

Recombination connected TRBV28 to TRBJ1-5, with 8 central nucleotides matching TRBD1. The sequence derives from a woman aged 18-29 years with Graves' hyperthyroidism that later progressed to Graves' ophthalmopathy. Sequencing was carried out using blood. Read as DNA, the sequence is TGTGCCAGCAGTTTACAGGGGGCGGTCAATCAGCCCCAGCATTTT. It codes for CASSLQGAVNQPQHF.